The text below deals with one T cell receptor (beta chain). The target antigen is unknown. Different DNA sequences within this sample yield the same CDR3. Primers for the PCR totalled 60 Vbeta and 13 Jbeta. The method was immunoSEQ multiplex PCR; TCRdb's version includes in-frame clones alone and lacks a portion of them. The sample carries around 180,000 clones, 65% to 90% recorded once. The V and J ends lost 5 bases and 4 bases, in that order; junction bases with no gene match: 3. The CDR3 totals 13 residues. Germline V gene data show CDR1 as MNHNS and CDR2 as SASEGT. All donors participated as healthy donors of bone marrow. These data come from a study of cytomegalovirus exposure and HLA in healthy donors. Study-wide results and limits: Most TCR sequences were uncommon, yet certain public TCRs appeared in many donors.

The rearrangement links TRBV6-1 to TRBJ1-2, with 8 bases matching TRBD1. The receptor's source is a girl aged 2 to 10 in good health and CMV-seropositive. The sequencing input was PBMCs. The CDR3, as DNA: TGTGCCAGCAGTATGACAGGGGTCTATGGCTACACCTTC. This translates into CASSMTGVYGYTF.